The 28 T cell receptor beta chains in this list originate from one sample, sequenced in a study of patients and donors after allogeneic stem cell transplantation (dated by TCRdb to about 2020). Library construction relied on RT-PCR. Sequenced on a NextSeq 550. TCRdb trimmed the raw reads at Q25, called clones with MiXCR and kept productive beta chains. CDR3 protein duplicates are merged, each entry listing the most common genes and DNA. The sample data list about 150,000 distinct CDR3 sequences, and approximately 35% of these were observed just once. The ten top clones hold around 50% of the sample. Sequences were obtained from blood, either unsorted or a sorted T cell fraction (not recorded which). Receptor source: a human donor who was either an allogeneic HSCT recipient or a stem cell or donor lymphocyte infusion donor (not recorded which). It is not recorded whose cells these are; they may come from a transplant donor.

The chain recombines TRBV29-1 with TRBJ1-2; 8 bases line up with TRBD1. The CDR3 runs 16 residues. Germline lookup yields CDR1 SQVTM and CDR2 ANQGSEA. Trimming at V came to 5 bases and at J to 5 bases, leaving 16 bases not matched to a gene. CDR3 nucleotide sequence: TGCAGCGTTCATGACCGACACAGGGGGGAAGGGTATGGCTACACCTTC. This sequence encodes CSVHDRHRGEGYGYTF.

This clonotype was seen a handful of times. The rearrangement links TRBV12-3 or TRBV12-4 to TRBJ2-3; a possible D gene is TRBD2 (6 bases). The CDR3 loop spans 15 amino acids. V lost 3 bases and J lost 1, with 11 bases in between. The CDR3 DNA sequence: TGTGCCAGCAGTTTCGAACTAGCCCGCACAGATACGCAGTATTTT. Its translation is CASSFELARTDTQYF.

CDR3 in DNA: TGCAGTGCTAGAGCACCCTCCTACAATGAGCAGTTCTTC. It yields the protein CSARAPSYNEQFF. This chain links TRBV20-1 with TRBJ2-1; D is ambiguous. The CDR3 extends over 13 amino acids. Germline lookup yields CDR1 DFQATT and CDR2 SNEGSKA (reference sequence). Trimming shortened V by 1 base and J by 0 bases, and 4 bases separated the two germline ends.

The chain joins TRBV3-1 to TRBJ1-6; tentatively, D is TRBD1 (5 bases). The CDR3 spans 15 residues. V was pared by 1 base and J by 8 bases, with 12 bases between. Germline CDR1 is LGHDT and CDR2 is YNNKEL (reference sequence). Here the CDR3 reads CASSQVSGLYSPLHF. DNA of the CDR3: TGTGCCAGCAGCCAAGTTTCGGGACTTTATTCACCCCTCCACTTT.

The genes are TRBV5-6 and TRBJ2-5, with D unclear. The V end lost 1 base, the J end lost 2 bases, and 9 bases lay between the germline ends. The CDR3 runs to 14 residues. Germline V gene data show CDR1 as SGHDT and CDR2 as YYEEEE. The CDR3 loop is CASSLRSDQETQYF. The CDR3 DNA reads as TGTGCCAGCAGCTTGAGGTCTGATCAAGAGACCCAGTACTTC.

The chain uses TRBV5-5 and TRBJ1-4, with D unclear. V lost 3 bases to trimming and J lost 7 bases, with 10 bases between them. The CDR3 is 13 residues long. CDR1 and CDR2 (germline): SGHKS, YYEKEE (reference sequence). Here the CDR3 reads CASSSTEGEKLFF. CDR3 nucleotides: TGTGCCAGCAGCTCGACCGAGGGTGAAAAACTGTTTTTT. The full variable domain, in which reference TRBV5-5 and TRBJ1-4 provide the parts outside the CDR3, is DAGVTQSPTHLIKTRGQQVTLRCSPISGHKSVSWYQQVLGQGPQFIFQYYEKEERGRGNFPDRFSARQFPNYSSELNVNALLLGDSALYLCASSSTEGEKLFFGSGTQLSVL.

This chain joins TRBV12-3 or TRBV12-4 and TRBJ2-1, with D perhaps assigned TRBD1 or TRBD2 (5 bases each). Trimming cost V 5 bases and J 4 bases, with 21 bases left between them. The CDR3 is made up of 17 amino acids. In DNA form, the CDR3 reads TGTGCCAGCAGTGCCCCCTTCCGGGACGAGGCATACAATGAGCAGTTCTTC. It codes for CASSAPFRDEAYNEQFF.

This clonotype has just a few counts. This chain links TRBV20-1 with TRBJ1-1; D ambiguous. The germline gives CDR1 DFQATT, CDR2 SNEGSKA (reference sequence). V lost 6 bases and J lost 1, with 6 bases in between. The CDR3 is 11 residues long. The CDR3 spells CSATRNTEAFF. The CDR3 DNA follows: TGCAGTGCCACGAGGAACACTGAAGCTTTCTTT.

This clonotype was found a few times. The chain joins TRBV21-1 to TRBJ1-2; TRBD1 is the table's D call and was not checked against the DNA. TRBV21-1 is designated a pseudogene. CDR3 size: 13 residues. The CDR3 bases are TGTGCCAGCCCCCCGGAACAGTCCTATGGCTACACCTTC. Its protein is CASPPEQSYGYTF.

The chain joins TRBV12-3 or TRBV12-4 to TRBJ1-1, with 10 nucleotides matching TRBD1. The trim removed 0 bases at V and 7 bases at J, leaving 11 bases unmatched. The CDR3 covers 17 residues. The CDR3 DNA sequence: TGTGCCAGCAGTTTAGCGCTTCGGACAGGGGGATTTGGTGAAGCTTTCTTT. This sequence encodes CASSLALRTGGFGEAFF.

This clonotype has more than one count but fewer than ten. The chain links TRBV28 to TRBJ1-3; D call uncertain. Germline values: CDR1 MDHEN, CDR2 SYDVKM. The V end was cut by 3 bases, the J end by 7 bases, with 13 bases between. This CDR3 has 14 residues. CDR3 sequence: CASSFSLLGNTIYF. CDR3 nucleotide sequence: TGTGCCAGCAGTTTCTCCCTCCTGGGGAACACCATATATTTT. Together with reference TRBV28 and TRBJ1-3, the CDR3 gives the full variable domain: DVKVTQSSRYLVKRTGEKVFLECVQDMDHENMFWYRQDPGLGLRLIYFSYDVKMKEKGDIPEGYSVSREKKERFSLILESASTNQTSMYLCASSFSLLGNTIYFGEGSWLTVV.

This clonotype was seen only a few times. The rearrangement links TRBV3-1 to TRBJ1-1; 7 bases align to TRBD1. CDR1 and CDR2 (germline): LGHDT, YNNKEL (reference sequence). V lost 0 bases to trimming and J lost 2 bases; unmatched junction nucleotides: 9. The CDR3 has 17 residues. Here the CDR3 reads CASSQDPYRGPNTEAFF. DNA for the CDR3: TGTGCCAGCAGCCAAGATCCTTACAGGGGACCTAACACTGAAGCTTTCTTT.

The rearrangement links TRBV6-5 to TRBJ1-1; TRBD1 might be the D (6 bases). Trimming pared 2 bases from V and 6 bases from J, leaving 10 bases between. Germline-derived CDR1 and CDR2 are MNHEY and SVGAGI. The CDR3 is made up of 13 amino acids. This CDR3 reads CASSYLTGSEAFF. CDR3 in DNA: TGTGCCAGCAGTTACCTAACAGGGTCTGAAGCTTTCTTT.

The rearrangement uses TRBV11-1 and TRBJ2-1; 7 bases fit TRBD1. The germline gives CDR1 SGHAT, CDR2 FQDESV (reference sequence). Trimming cost V 5 bases and J 4 bases; bases outside gene matches: 11. The CDR3 covers 16 residues. The CDR3 loop is CASSPGWAGGYNEQFF. The CDR3 DNA sequence: TGTGCCAGCAGCCCCGGCTGGGCAGGGGGATACAATGAGCAGTTCTTC.

This clonotype has more than one count but fewer than ten. V usage is TRBV5-1 and J usage is TRBJ2-1; possible D gene TRBD1, 5 bases. Germline V gene sequence: CDR1 SGHRS, CDR2 YFSETQ. This CDR3 is 13 amino acids long. The ends were cut back, 6 bases at V and 4 bases at J, with 11 bases in the middle. The CDR3 region is CASTGQSYNEQFF. In DNA, the CDR3 is TGCGCCAGCACAGGACAATCATACAATGAGCAGTTCTTC.

V is TRBV11-1 and J is TRBJ1-5; D remains unclear. V lost 3 bases and J 5 bases, leaving 8 bases between the germline ends. CDR3 length equals 13 residues. The germline V gene has CDR1 SGHAT and CDR2 FQDESV (reference sequence). CDR3 sequence reads: CASSFSSDQPQHF. CDR3 coding DNA: TGTGCCAGCAGCTTCTCAAGCGATCAGCCCCAGCATTTT.

This chain uses TRBV9 with TRBJ1-3; weak D call: TRBD1 (6 bases). Germline loops: CDR1 SGDLS, CDR2 YYNGEE. The CDR3 length is 15 residues. The V end was cut by 0 bases, the J end by 3 bases, with 10 bases between. CDR3 nucleotides: TGTGCCAGCAGCGTAGGCGGGGGCGATGGAAACACCATATATTTT. The encoded protein is CASSVGGGDGNTIYF.

CDR3 sequence: CASSLLAVSSYNEQFF. The CDR3 region has the DNA TGTGCCAGCAGCTTGCTAGCGGTGAGCTCCTACAATGAGCAGTTCTTC. The chain uses TRBV7-8 and TRBJ2-1; 7 nucleotides match TRBD2. CDR3 size: 16 residues. J lost 0 bases, V lost 3 bases, and 5 bases had no gene match. CDR1 SGHVS and CDR2 FQNEAQ come from the germline V gene.

The chain is built from TRBV28 and TRBJ2-7; D is ambiguous. The CDR3 extends over 16 amino acids. Deletions cut 4 bases from V and 0 bases from J, with 16 bases between. Germline CDR1 and CDR2: MDHEN and SYDVKM. The CDR3: CASSSPAGLFSYEQYF. In nucleotides, the CDR3 is TGTGCCAGCAGTTCCCCGGCAGGCCTATTCTCCTACGAGCAGTACTTC.

The chain carries TRBV5-1 and TRBJ1-3, with D unresolved. Germline CDR1 reads SGHRS; CDR2 reads YFSETQ. This CDR3 comprises 15 residues. Trimming took 4 bases from V and 0 from J, leaving 11 bases between them. This CDR3 reads CASSLWAFSGNTIYF. The CDR3 DNA is TGCGCCAGCAGCCTTTGGGCCTTCTCTGGAAACACCATATATTTT. The full variable domain, completed using reference TRBV5-1 and TRBJ1-3, is KAGVTQTPRYLIKTRGQQVTLSCSPISGHRSVSWYQQTPGQGLQFLFEYFSETQRNKGNFPGRFSGRQFSNSRSEMNVSTLELGDSALYLCASSLWAFSGNTIYFGEGSWLTVV.

The chain couples TRBV6-5 to TRBJ2-7; the D gene is possibly TRBD2 (6 bases). The CDR3 extends over 13 amino acids. Germline lookup yields CDR1 MNHEY and CDR2 SVGAGI. V lost 2 bases, J lost 4 bases, and 9 bases lay in between. The CDR3, as DNA: TGTGCCAGCAGTTACGGGAGGATATACGAGCAGTACTTC. Encoded protein: CASSYGRIYEQYF.

This clonotype was found a few times. V and J are TRBV6-1 and TRBJ1-1; D gene uncertain. Germline V gene lookup returns CDR1 MNHNS and CDR2 SASEGT. Trimming removed 1 base at V and 9 bases at J, with 15 bases between. This CDR3 region has 14 residues. The CDR3 loop is CASSEVGRALKAFF. CDR3 in DNA: TGTGCCAGCAGTGAAGTGGGGAGAGCCCTGAAAGCTTTCTTT.

This clonotype was detected only once. The rearrangement joins TRBV12-3 or TRBV12-4 to TRBJ2-1; 10 bases fit TRBD2. Trimming cost V 2 bases and J 6 bases; bases outside gene matches: 7. The CDR3 has 16 amino acids. Written as DNA, the CDR3 is TGTGCCAGCAGTTTAACCCTAGCGGGGGTAGGCAATGAGCAGTTCTTC. Translated, it gives CASSLTLAGVGNEQFF.

The chain couples TRBV12-3 or TRBV12-4 to TRBJ1-2; 9 positions agree with TRBD1. This CDR3 contains 14 residues. The J segment lost 6 bases and the V segment lost 6 bases, leaving 8 bases of the junction unmatched. CDR3 nucleotide sequence: TGTGCCAGCAGACGGACAGGGGCGCTTCATGGCTACACCTTC. This gives the protein CASRRTGALHGYTF.

This clonotype was observed a handful of times. The chain combines TRBV7-9 with TRBJ2-1; no firm D call. Germline CDR1 and CDR2: SEHNR and FQNEAQ (reference sequence). V was pared by 2 bases and J by 15 bases, with 17 bases between. This CDR3 contains 13 residues. The CDR3 region is CASSLLRDRSLFF. The CDR3 DNA is TGTGCCAGCAGCTTATTAAGGGATCGGTCCCTGTTCTTC.

This chain connects TRBV6-2 or TRBV6-3 to TRBJ1-3; D unresolved. The CDR3 loop spans 12 amino acids. Germline CDR1 is MNHEY and CDR2 is SVGEGT. The V gene lost 7 bases and the J gene lost 0 bases, with 4 bases spanning the gap. CDR3 DNA sequence: TGTGCCAGCACCCCCTCTGGAAACACCATATATTTT. Translation gives CASTPSGNTIYF.

There are many counts of this clonotype. This sequence joins TRBV29-1 and TRBJ1-4; D gene ambiguous. The length of the CDR3 is 11 residues. V lost 2 bases to trimming and J lost 7 bases, with 5 bases between them. The germline gives CDR1 SQVTM, CDR2 ANQGSEA. CDR3 protein: CSVETSEKLFF. DNA for the CDR3: TGCAGCGTTGAAACGTCTGAAAAACTGTTTTTT.

The chain recombines TRBV28 with TRBJ2-6; 7 nucleotides match TRBD1. Trimming cost V 3 bases and J 0 bases; bases outside gene matches: 5. The length of the CDR3 is 17 residues. Per the germline V gene, CDR1 is MDHEN and CDR2 is SYDVKM. The CDR3 region has the DNA TGTGCCAGCAGTTTGGGACAGTTTCGCTCTGGGGCCAACGTCCTGACTTTC. Its protein is CASSLGQFRSGANVLTF.